Many counts were recorded for the clone carrying this T cell receptor beta chain. Its target is not known. Combining a sample-barcoded 5' primer with a J-beta primer mix, a second PCR ran for roughly 7 to 11 cycles. TCRdb fed the 5' RACE reads into MiXCR, producing one record per CDR3 protein. In the table there are about 400,000 distinct CDR3 sequences, 45% to 65% of which are singletons. These data are taken from a study of blood T cells in healthy people across ages. Study-level information: Capturing about one barcoded beta molecule per two T cells was achieved by template switching. Study results and caveats: Higher diversity, along with more naive CD4+ cells, distinguished long-lived donors from aged donors. Without sorted subsets, naive and antigen-experienced compartments could not be conclusively compared.

The CDR3 length is 16 residues. Germline values: CDR1 LGHNA, CDR2 YSLEER. V lost 0 bases, J lost 3 bases, and 12 bases lay in between. The chain employs TRBV4-3 and TRBJ2-1; D is uncertain. Sequencing was performed on blood. The receptor's source is a man aged 55 to 70 in good health. The CDR3 DNA follows: TGCGCCAGCAGCCAAGAGCGGCAATGGGGCTACAATGAGCAGTTCTTC. This codes for CASSQERQWGYNEQFF.